One sample yielded the 6 T cell receptor beta chains listed below, sequenced in a study of blood T cell repertoires in COVID-19. Measured with immunoSEQ multiplex PCR; TCRdb has only the in-frame clones, and not every one. The repertoire has approximately 270,000 clones, 75% to 90% of them found once; the top ten carry approximately 4%. The sample consisted of PBMCs or T cells enriched from blood (not recorded which). Receptors originate from a woman in her 30s with acute COVID-19.

The rearrangement links TRBV20-1 to TRBJ2-7, with D unresolved. The CDR3 has 11 amino acids. V shed 6 bases and J shed 3 bases, with 9 bases lying between them. Germline CDR1 and CDR2: DFQATT and SNEGSKA (reference sequence). CDR3 region: CSAREDYEQYF. In DNA, the CDR3 is TGCAGTGCCCGAGAGGACTACGAGCAGTACTTC.

This rearrangement joins TRBV4-1 to TRBJ2-3; TRBD2 aligns across 15 bases. The CDR3 has 17 residues. Per germline, CDR1 MGHRA and CDR2 YSYEKL. V shed 5 bases, J shed 4 bases, and the junction held 7 bases outside the gene matches. CDR3 amino acids: CASSGYGLAGGPDTQYF. The CDR3 bases are TGCGCCAGCAGCGGATACGGACTAGCGGGAGGGCCAGATACGCAGTATTTT.

The CDR3, as DNA: TGTGCCAGCAGTTTAACAGGGATGAGCAATCAGCCCCAGCATTTT. It specifies CASSLTGMSNQPQHF. This chain connects TRBV28 to TRBJ1-5; possibly TRBD1 for D (6 bases). Germline CDR1 is MDHEN and CDR2 is SYDVKM. The CDR3 is 15 residues long. Trimming shortened V by 2 bases and J by 1 base, and 9 bases separated the two germline ends.

The chain is built from TRBV5-4 and TRBJ2-3; D is perhaps TRBD1 (6 bases). This CDR3 has 14 residues. Germline loops: CDR1 SGHNT, CDR2 YYREEE (reference sequence). V lost 0 bases, J lost 1 base, and 6 bases lay in between. The CDR3 DNA follows: TGTGCCAGCAGCTTGGGGACAGGCACAGATACGCAGTATTTT. This encodes CASSLGTGTDTQYF.

This clone was detected once. CDR3 bases: TGTGCCAGCAGTCCCCCGGGACTAGCGGGATCCACAGATACGCAGTATTTT. Translating it yields CASSPPGLAGSTDTQYF. The chain employs TRBV25-1 and TRBJ2-3; TRBD2 aligns across 13 bases. The CDR3 consists of 17 residues. The J segment lost 2 bases and the V segment lost 5 bases, leaving 7 bases of the junction unmatched. Germline lookup yields CDR1 MGHDK and CDR2 SYGVNS.

The rearrangement joins TRBV14 to TRBJ1-1; TRBD1 aligns across 7 bases. Germline V lookup: CDR1 SGHDN, CDR2 FVKESK. This CDR3 spans 14 amino acids. Trimming at V came to 4 bases and at J to 3 bases, leaving 5 bases not matched to a gene. In DNA form, the CDR3 reads TGTGCCAGCAGCCGGGGGACAGTCCACACTGAAGCTTTCTTT. Translated: CASSRGTVHTEAFF. The full variable domain, its missing parts supplied by reference TRBV14 and TRBJ1-1, is EAGVTQFPSHSVIEKGQTVTLRCDPISGHDNLYWYRRVMGKEIKFLLHFVKESKQDESGMPNNRFLAERTGGTYSTLKVQPAELEDSGVYFCASSRGTVHTEAFFGQGTRLTVV.